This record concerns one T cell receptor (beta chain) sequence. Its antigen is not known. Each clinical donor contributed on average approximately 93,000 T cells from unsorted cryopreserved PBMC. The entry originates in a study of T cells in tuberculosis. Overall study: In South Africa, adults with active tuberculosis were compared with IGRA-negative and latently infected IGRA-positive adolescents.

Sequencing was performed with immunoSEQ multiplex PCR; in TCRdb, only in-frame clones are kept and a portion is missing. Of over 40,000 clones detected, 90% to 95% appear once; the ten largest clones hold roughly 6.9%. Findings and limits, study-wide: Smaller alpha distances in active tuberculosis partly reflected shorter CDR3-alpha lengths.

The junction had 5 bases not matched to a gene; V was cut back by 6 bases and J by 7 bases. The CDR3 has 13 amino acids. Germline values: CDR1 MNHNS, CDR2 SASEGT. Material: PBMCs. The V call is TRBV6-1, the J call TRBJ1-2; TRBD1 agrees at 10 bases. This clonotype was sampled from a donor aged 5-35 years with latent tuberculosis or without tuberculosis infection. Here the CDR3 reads CASRGTGASGYTF. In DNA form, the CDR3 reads TGTGCCAGCAGGGGGACAGGGGCTTCTGGCTACACCTTC.